Below are 5 T cell receptor beta chains sequenced from a single sample in a study of CD8+CD57+ T cells in acquired aplastic anemia. Genomic DNA acted as the template from which TCR beta VDJ combination and CDR3 sequence profiling were carried out. TCRdb passed the reads through MiXCR, listing each CDR3 protein once. The table records some 190,000 distinct CDR3 sequences, 45% to 50% of them present only once. The sequenced material came from sorted CD4+, CD8+, or CD8+CD57+ T cells (not recorded which) from PBMCs. The receptor source for this set is a human donor in good health.

J is TRBJ2-5 and V is TRBV20-1, with D possibly being TRBD1 (6 bases). V was clipped by 7 bases and J by 1 base, with 10 bases between them. Germline-derived CDR1 and CDR2 are DFQATT and SNEGSKA (reference sequence). This CDR3 has 12 amino acids. The CDR3 DNA follows: TGCAGTGGGGGACATCCCCAAGAGACCCAGTACTTC. Translating it yields CSGGHPQETQYF.

This clonotype was recorded at least ten times. The V and J genes are TRBV5-6 and TRBJ1-6; 8 bases are a match to TRBD1. V shed 1 base and J 8 bases; nucleotides not matched to a gene: 5. CDR1 SGHDT and CDR2 YYEEEE come from the germline V gene. CDR3 length: 15 residues. This CDR3 is CASSLTGGMDSPLHF. The CDR3 nucleotides read TGTGCCAGCAGCTTGACAGGGGGAATGGATTCACCCCTCCACTTT.

J is TRBJ2-7 and V is TRBV24-1; 9 nucleotides match TRBD1. The germline CDR1 and CDR2 sequences are KGHDR and SFDVKD. This CDR3 is built from 14 residues. The V gene end was trimmed by 3 bases and the J gene end by 8 bases; junction bases not matched to a gene: 7. CDR3 residues: CATSDDPGQGKQYF. The CDR3 DNA sequence: TGTGCCACCAGTGATGACCCGGGACAGGGAAAGCAGTACTTC.

This clonotype has more than one count but fewer than ten. A much larger clone sits a single nucleotide away, making a read error possible. Written as DNA, the CDR3 is TGTGCCAGCAGCAAAACCATAAAGGGCGCAGATACGCAGTATTTT. Protein: CASSKTIKGADTQYF. The chain employs TRBV11-1 and TRBJ2-3; D is uncertain. Trimming removed 5 bases at V and 4 bases at J, with 16 bases between. CDR3 length equals 15 residues. CDR1 and CDR2 from the germline V gene are SGHAT and FQDESV (reference sequence).

This clonotype came up many times. This chain joins TRBV5-6 and TRBJ2-3; 9 positions agree with TRBD1. The length of the CDR3 is 15 residues. The trim removed 4 bases at V and 5 bases at J, leaving 8 bases unmatched. CDR1 is SGHDT and CDR2 is YYEEEE in the germline V gene. The CDR3 DNA sequence: TGTGCCAGCAGCGGGGGGACAGGGCGAAAAGATACGCAGTATTTT. It encodes CASSGGTGRKDTQYF.